The 28 T cell receptor beta chains presented below share a single source sample, sequenced in a study of cytomegalovirus exposure and HLA in healthy donors. Measured with immunoSEQ multiplex PCR; TCRdb has only the in-frame clones, and not every one. The data contain 55,000 to 75,000 clones, 92% of them seen just once; the ten biggest clones take up approximately 5%. Material: PBMCs. These receptors were taken from a man between 18 and 29 years old in good health and CMV-seropositive.

This chain connects TRBV6-5 to TRBJ1-1; no reliable D call. This CDR3 has 13 amino acids. Germline CDR1 and CDR2: MNHEY and SVGAGI. The V end was cut by 9 bases, the J end by 0 bases, with 11 bases between. This chain's CDR3 is CASSETVNTEAFF. In DNA, the CDR3 is TGTGCCAGTTCCGAAACGGTGAACACTGAAGCTTTCTTT.

The V and J genes are TRBV9 and TRBJ2-7; possible D gene TRBD2, 6 bases. CDR1 is SGDLS, CDR2 YYNGEE, per germline. This CDR3 contains 15 residues. The V end lost 0 bases, the J end lost 0 bases, and 10 bases lay between the germline ends. The CDR3 coding sequence is TGTGCCAGCAGCGTAGGAGCGGGCCACTCCTACGAGCAGTACTTC. Its protein is CASSVGAGHSYEQYF.

The V and J genes are TRBV4-1 and TRBJ2-3; 7 nucleotides align to TRBD2. V lost 2 bases, J lost 2 bases, and 1 base stayed unmatched. The germline gives CDR1 MGHRA, CDR2 YSYEKL. The CDR3 runs 14 residues. The CDR3 DNA is TGCGCCAGCAGCCAACTAGCGGACACAGATACGCAGTATTTT. Translating it yields CASSQLADTDTQYF.

This chain joins TRBV2 and TRBJ2-7, with TRBD2 matching over 12 bases. Germline assignment: CDR1 SNHLY and CDR2 FYNNEI. CDR3 length equals 15 residues. V was pared by 5 bases and J by 2 bases, with 4 bases of the junction left unmatched. The CDR3: CASSTPSGRAYEQYF. The CDR3 coding sequence is TGTGCCAGCAGTACCCCTAGCGGGAGGGCCTACGAGCAGTACTTC. The full variable domain, in which reference TRBV2 and TRBJ2-7 provide the parts outside the CDR3, is EPEVTQTPSHQVTQMGQEVILRCVPISNHLYFYWYRQILGQKVEFLVSFYNNEISEKSEIFDDQFSVERPDGSNFTLKIRSTKLEDSAMYFCASSTPSGRAYEQYFGPGTRLTVT.

The chain joins TRBV19 to TRBJ2-2; D is unresolved. V shed 3 bases and J shed 0 bases, with 11 bases lying between them. CDR1 LNHDA and CDR2 SQIVND come from the germline V gene (reference sequence). The CDR3 is 16 amino acids. The CDR3 reads CASSMLAGANTGELFF. CDR3 DNA: TGTGCCAGTAGTATGTTGGCAGGCGCGAACACCGGGGAGCTGTTTTTT.

This sequence joins TRBV2 and TRBJ1-1; 8 positions agree with TRBD1. V gave up 0 bases and J gave up 3 bases; unmatched junction bases: 9. The CDR3 is 17 amino acids. From germline, CDR1 is SNHLY and CDR2 FYNNEI. The CDR3 loop reads CASSEAGTGFDDTEAFF. In DNA, the CDR3 is TGTGCCAGCAGTGAAGCTGGGACAGGTTTTGATGACACTGAAGCTTTCTTT.

The chain is built from TRBV10-3 and TRBJ2-7; 8 positions match TRBD1. V gave up 7 bases and J gave up 1 base; unmatched junction bases: 12. Germline-derived CDR1 and CDR2 are ENHRY and SYGVKD. The CDR3 has 16 residues. CDR3 sequence: CAITGDAGTGSYEQYF. DNA for the CDR3: TGTGCCATCACCGGGGACGCCGGGACAGGATCCTACGAGCAGTACTTC.

The chain is built from TRBV27 and TRBJ2-3; no reliable D call. Trimming left V 5 bases short and J 6 bases short, with 12 bases between. The CDR3 extends over 13 amino acids. The germline gives CDR1 MNHEY, CDR2 SMNVEV (reference sequence). CDR3 coding DNA: TGTGCCAGCAGTCCCCTCCCCCCGGATACGCAGTATTTT. It yields the protein CASSPLPPDTQYF.

The V and J genes are TRBV27 and TRBJ2-2; 13 bases are a match to TRBD2. Germline CDR1 is MNHEY and CDR2 is SMNVEV (reference sequence). The CDR3 loop spans 17 amino acids. V dropped 5 bases and J dropped 5; count of bases not matched to a gene: 8. The CDR3 DNA reads as TGTGCCAGCAGTCCACCGACTAGCGGGAGGATGACCGGGGAGCTGTTTTTT. It is translated as CASSPPTSGRMTGELFF.

The chain links TRBV2 to TRBJ2-3; 8 nucleotides align to TRBD1. This CDR3 has 16 amino acids. From germline, CDR1 is SNHLY and CDR2 FYNNEI. V lost 4 bases and J lost 0; bases outside the gene matches: 6. CDR3 amino acids: CASSVWTGTSTDTQYF. The CDR3 nucleotides read TGTGCCAGCAGTGTTTGGACAGGGACCAGCACAGATACGCAGTATTTT.

The CDR3 DNA reads TGTGCCAGCAGCGACAGGGGTGGTACTGAAGCTTTCTTT. This gives the protein CASSDRGGTEAFF. V gene TRBV28 combines with J gene TRBJ1-1; 8 bases agree with TRBD1. Germline V gene sequence: CDR1 MDHEN, CDR2 SYDVKM. The CDR3 is made up of 13 amino acids. V dropped 6 bases and J dropped 5; count of bases not matched to a gene: 5.

Concerning this clone: Other DNA sequences in the same sample also yield this CDR3. Here the CDR3 DNA reads TGCAGCGTTGGGCAGGGGGCTTACGAGCAGTACTTC. It is translated as CSVGQGAYEQYF. V gene TRBV29-1 combines with J gene TRBJ2-7, with 8 bases identical to TRBD1. The CDR3 sequence is 12 residues long. Germline CDR1 SQVTM, CDR2 ANQGSEA. Trimming cost V 4 bases and J 4 bases; bases outside gene matches: 3.

This chain connects TRBV18 to TRBJ2-2; D possibly corresponds to TRBD2 (6 bases). The V gene lost 1 base and the J gene lost 3 bases, with 12 bases spanning the gap. The CDR3 totals 16 residues. CDR1 is KGHSH, CDR2 LQKENI, per germline. CDR3 loop: CASSPLGGEDTGELFF. For the CDR3, the DNA is TGTGCCAGCTCACCACTAGGCGGGGAGGACACCGGGGAGCTGTTTTTT.

The chain employs TRBV6-6 and TRBJ2-7, with 7 bases matching TRBD1. The CDR3 covers 14 residues. J gave up 4 bases and V 4 bases, and 7 bases lay outside the gene matches. Germline V gene data show CDR1 as MNHNY and CDR2 as SVGAGI (reference sequence). The CDR3 DNA is TGTGCCAGCAGTTTCAACAGGGGTGGGTACGAGCAGTACTTC. As protein: CASSFNRGGYEQYF.

The rearrangement links TRBV5-1 to TRBJ2-2; TRBD1 matches 8 bases. CDR3 length: 14 residues. Germline assignment: CDR1 SGHRS and CDR2 YFSETQ. Losses at the gene ends were 4 bases for V and 6 bases for J; bases not matched to a gene: 5. CDR3 nucleotide sequence: TGCGCCAGCAGCGGTTACAGGGGGGCCGGGGAGCTGTTTTTT. It encodes CASSGYRGAGELFF.

This chain links TRBV7-9 with TRBJ2-3; tentative D call: TRBD2 (5 bases). Trimming cost V 7 bases and J 0 bases, with 11 bases left between them. Germline CDR1 SEHNR, CDR2 FQNEAQ (reference sequence). The CDR3 has 14 residues. The DNA of the CDR3 is TGTGCCAGCATCTCAGGACTTAGCACAGATACGCAGTATTTT. Encoded protein: CASISGLSTDTQYF. Looking up the rest from reference TRBV7-9 and TRBJ2-3 gives the full variable domain: DTGVSQNPRHKITKRGQNVTFRCDPISEHNRLYWYRQTLGQGPEFLTYFQNEAQLEKSRLLSDRFSAERPKGSFSTLEIQRTEQGDSAMYLCASISGLSTDTQYFGPGTRLTVL.

This chain's CDR3 is CASSSTGSPLPYEQYF. The CDR3 bases are TGTGCCAGCAGTTCGACAGGGTCCCCTTTACCCTACGAGCAGTACTTC. The chain couples TRBV27 to TRBJ2-7, with 7 bases aligning to TRBD1. Germline CDR1 reads MNHEY; CDR2 reads SMNVEV (reference sequence). Losses at the gene ends were 4 bases for V and 2 bases for J; bases not matched to a gene: 11. This CDR3 contains 16 residues.

This clone was found once. J is TRBJ1-2 and V is TRBV28, with 7 bases aligning to TRBD1. V lost 5 bases and J lost 1; bases outside the gene matches: 7. Germline CDR1 is MDHEN and CDR2 is SYDVKM. The CDR3 is made up of 15 amino acids. CDR3 sequence (DNA): TGTGCCAGCAGTCGGCCCGGGACAGTTAACTATGGCTACACCTTC. Translation gives CASSRPGTVNYGYTF.

This chain joins TRBV18 and TRBJ1-4, with 7 nucleotides matching TRBD1. There are 16 residues in the CDR3. The germline gives CDR1 KGHSH, CDR2 LQKENI. Trimming took 0 bases from V and 5 from J; bases not matched to a gene: 6. The CDR3 DNA reads as TGTGCCAGCTCACCACCCGGGACAGTCTCAAATGAAAAACTGTTTTTT. Protein product: CASSPPGTVSNEKLFF.

This chain uses TRBV4-2 with TRBJ2-2; D may be TRBD1 (6 bases). Trimming took off 3 bases at V and 4 bases at J, with 18 bases between the two ends. The CDR3 contains 17 residues. The V gene's germline CDR1 is LGHNA and CDR2 YNFKEQ. The CDR3 DNA reads as TGTGCCAGCAGCCACCATTGGGATGGACAGTCCACCGGGGAGCTGTTTTTT. Protein sequence: CASSHHWDGQSTGELFF.

The genes are TRBV5-1 and TRBJ2-2, with D perhaps matching TRBD2 (5 bases). Germline values: CDR1 SGHRS, CDR2 YFSETQ. Trimming removed 2 bases from V and 3 bases from J, with 8 bases in between. This CDR3 spans 14 amino acids. The DNA of the CDR3 is TGCGCCAGCAGCTTAATCGGGGACACCGGGGAGCTGTTTTTT. Residues: CASSLIGDTGELFF.

The gene calls are TRBV5-1 and TRBJ1-5; no clear D. V was trimmed by 0 bases and J by 0 bases, leaving 7 bases between them. Germline V CDR1 and CDR2: SGHRS, YFSETQ. The CDR3 is 15 residues long. CDR3 in DNA: TGCGCCAGCAGCTTGGACGGAGATAGCAATCAGCCCCAGCATTTT. Amino acids: CASSLDGDSNQPQHF. The full variable domain, completed using reference TRBV5-1 and TRBJ1-5, is KAGVTQTPRYLIKTRGQQVTLSCSPISGHRSVSWYQQTPGQGLQFLFEYFSETQRNKGNFPGRFSGRQFSNSRSEMNVSTLELGDSALYLCASSLDGDSNQPQHFGDGTRLSIL.

V is TRBV19 and J is TRBJ2-1, with 10 bases matching TRBD2. This CDR3 region has 16 residues. Germline V gene data show CDR1 as LNHDA and CDR2 as SQIVND (reference sequence). The trim removed 7 bases at V and 1 base at J, leaving 7 bases unmatched. For the CDR3, the DNA is TGTGCCAGTAACCTTAGCGGGAGGACGTCCTACAATGAGCAGTTCTTC. It specifies CASNLSGRTSYNEQFF.

The chain is built from TRBV5-1 and TRBJ2-7, with TRBD1 matching 8 bases. CDR3 length: 14 amino acids. Per the germline V gene, CDR1 is SGHRS and CDR2 is YFSETQ. Unmatched junction bases numbered 8, after V lost 4 bases and J lost 5 bases. CDR3 region: CASSDLTGVNEQYF. CDR3 coding DNA: TGCGCCAGCAGCGACCTGACAGGGGTCAACGAGCAGTACTTC.

This chain uses TRBV18 with TRBJ2-7, with 10 bases aligning to TRBD2. CDR3 length: 17 amino acids. Germline assignment: CDR1 KGHSH and CDR2 LQKENI. The junction had 8 bases not matched to a gene; V was cut back by 3 bases and J by 0 bases. In DNA, the CDR3 is TGTGCCAGCTCACCTACTCCGACTAGCGGGTACTCCTACGAGCAGTACTTC. This sequence encodes CASSPTPTSGYSYEQYF.

The chain couples TRBV28 to TRBJ1-2; D perhaps matches TRBD1 (6 bases). In germline, CDR1 is MDHEN, CDR2 SYDVKM. The ends were cut back, 6 bases at V and 8 bases at J, with 10 bases in the middle. The CDR3 is 11 residues long. In DNA form, the CDR3 reads TGTGCCAGCAGCCGGGACATCGGCTACACCTTC. This codes for CASSRDIGYTF.

The V gene is TRBV19, the J gene TRBJ2-7; tentatively, D is TRBD2 (5 bases). V lost 1 base and J 2 bases, leaving 12 bases between the germline ends. The CDR3 is 15 amino acids. In germline, CDR1 is LNHDA, CDR2 SQIVND (reference sequence). The CDR3 DNA reads as TGTGCCAGTAGTATAGGGGGAGCGTCGGCCTACGAGCAGTACTTC. Protein sequence: CASSIGGASAYEQYF.

A note on this clone: The sample carries other DNA sequences with the same CDR3. The chain uses TRBV4-1 and TRBJ2-1; 7 bases agree with TRBD2. V lost 1 base to trimming and J lost 0 bases; unmatched junction nucleotides: 3. The germline V gene encodes CDR1 MGHRA and CDR2 YSYEKL. The CDR3 runs 16 residues. The DNA of the CDR3 is TGCGCCAGCAGCCAAGGGGAGGGAAGCTCCTACAATGAGCAGTTCTTC. Translating it yields CASSQGEGSSYNEQFF.